Sequencing of this T cell receptor beta chain was carried out in a study of cytomegalovirus exposure and HLA in healthy donors. Primers included in the PCR were 60 Vbeta and 13 Jbeta primers. Measured with immunoSEQ multiplex PCR; TCRdb has only the in-frame clones, and not every one. The sample has some 78,000 clones, 80% seen once. The CDR3 has 13 amino acids. In germline, CDR1 is MNHNS, CDR2 SASEGT. With 4 bases removed from V and 0 bases from J, the gap between germline ends came to 6 bases. Sequenced sample: PBMCs. The TCR comes from a woman between 50 and 59 years old in good health and CMV-seropositive. The rearrangement links TRBV6-1 to TRBJ1-2; D possibly corresponds to TRBD1 (5 bases). The chain's CDR3 is CASSGGANYGYTF. CDR3 nucleotide sequence: TGTGCCAGCAGTGGGGGGGCTAACTATGGCTACACCTTC.